This note documents a single T cell receptor beta chain sequence. Its antigen is not identified. The record originates from a study of T-cell reconstitution after alpha-beta-depleted transplantation in children. The study, taken as a whole, reports: Some patients owed their high day-60 TCRbeta diversity to surviving recipient T cells and thymic progenitors. Diversity and T-cell counts at one year after transplant derived mostly from new T cells.

Molecular barcoding with unique molecular identifiers was used for the TCRbeta library. Each CDR3 protein gets one entry after TCRdb re-called the PCR reads with MiXCR. The table has around 4,000 distinct CDR3 sequences, roughly a quarter seen once. This receptor was obtained from a boy in the first two years of life who had a stem cell transplant for acute myeloid leukemia, so the T cells may come from the graft donor. The starting material was PBMCs, mostly from graft donor cells, obtained 60 days after TCRalphabeta/CD19-depleted stem cell transplant.

DNA for the CDR3: TGTGCCTGCTGCCGTAGAAGGTATTTTGGTATGAACAATCAGCCCCAGCATTTT. Its translation is CACCRRRYFGMNNQPQHF. This chain joins TRBV2 and TRBJ1-5, with D hard to call. Trimming cost V 11 bases and J 3 bases, with 29 bases left between them. CDR1 is SNHLY, CDR2 FYNNEI, per germline. The CDR3 covers 18 residues.